The clone carrying this T cell receptor (beta chain) came up many times. Antigen specificity is unknown. Unique molecular identifiers were added to individual cDNA molecules. TCRdb called the 5' RACE reads again in MiXCR, with one record for every CDR3 protein. The repertoire includes over 55,000 distinct CDR3 sequences, under 10% of them detected once, and over 8.5% sits in the top ten. These data originate in a study of early T cells in non-severe SARS-CoV-2 infection. Background on the study: From unsorted whole blood, bulk RNA was sequenced, and the chains remained unpaired.

Study-wide findings and caveats: The VDJdb matching leaned toward anti-spike CD8 responses and overlooked private and CD4 specificities.

The sequencing sample was made of whole blood. This clonotype was sampled from an adult who was a healthcare worker with PCR-confirmed SARS-CoV-2 infection or an uninfected control (not recorded which).

The CDR3 DNA sequence: TGCAGTGCTCCGGGACAGGGGCATGATCAGCCCCAGCATTTT. Translated, it gives CSAPGQGHDQPQHF. The chain uses TRBV20-1 and TRBJ1-5, with 10 bases fitting TRBD1. CDR1 and CDR2 (germline): DFQATT, SNEGSKA (reference sequence). This CDR3 is 14 amino acids long. V gave up 5 bases and J gave up 5 bases; unmatched junction bases: 6.